These 4 T cell receptor beta chains came from one sample sequenced in a study of CD8 T cells in ankylosing spondylitis. Findings and limits, study-wide: Ankylosing spondylitis blood appeared to carry a characteristic TCR beta motif of eight or nine highly homologous variants.

TCRdb itself ran the 5' RACE reads through MiXCR, one entry per CDR3 protein. The data show about 800,000 distinct CDR3 sequences, 12% seen once. These TCRs are of unknown antigen specificity. The sequenced material came from blood, either unsorted or a sorted T cell fraction (not recorded which). All receptors come from a male donor with ankylosing spondylitis.

This rearrangement joins TRBV28 to TRBJ2-2, with a weak D call TRBD1 (5 bases). Germline lookup yields CDR1 MDHEN and CDR2 SYDVKM. The CDR3 runs 17 residues. V shed 4 bases and J shed 3 bases, with 18 bases lying between them. The DNA of the CDR3 is TGTGCCAGCAGTTCCCTCTCAGTGGCAGGGCACACCGGGGAGCTGTTTTTT. Protein: CASSSLSVAGHTGELFF.

At least ten counts were recorded for this clonotype. The rearrangement uses TRBV20-1 and TRBJ2-7; D is possibly TRBD2 (6 bases). Deletions cut 5 bases from V and 3 bases from J, with 17 bases between. This CDR3 region has 14 residues. Germline assignment: CDR1 DFQATT and CDR2 SNEGSKA (reference sequence). CDR3 sequence (DNA): TGCAGTGCTCAGGACTCCGGGAGACGCTACGAGCAGTACTTC. Translating gives CSAQDSGRRYEQYF.

This clonotype was counted between two and nine times. The chain joins TRBV20-1 to TRBJ2-7; perhaps TRBD2 as D (6 bases). The CDR3 loop spans 17 amino acids. V gave up 5 bases and J gave up 0 bases, with 23 bases separating them. Germline values: CDR1 DFQATT, CDR2 SNEGSKA (reference sequence). The CDR3 here is CSAHKLPGTASSYEQYF. DNA of the CDR3: TGCAGTGCTCACAAGCTTCCCGGGACTGCCAGCTCCTACGAGCAGTACTTC.

This clonotype came up a few times. This rearrangement joins TRBV10-3 to TRBJ2-5; D is perhaps TRBD1 (6 bases). Germline loops: CDR1 ENHRY, CDR2 SYGVKD. This CDR3 is built from 15 residues. V lost 5 bases and J 4 bases, leaving 17 bases between the germline ends. In DNA form, the CDR3 reads TGTGCCATCAGTCAACAGGGCTCGATACGAGAGACCCAGTACTTC. Translating gives CAISQQGSIRETQYF.